Below, 25 T cell receptor beta chains from the same sample are listed, as sequenced in a study of cytomegalovirus exposure and HLA in healthy donors. In the PCR, 60 Vbeta and 13 Jbeta primers were used. The assay was immunoSEQ multiplex PCR, and TCRdb's table has in-frame clones only and misses some. Of about 200,000 clones listed, around 75% are singletons. The sample taken for sequencing was PBMCs. Receptor source: a woman in her twenties or thirties in good health and CMV-seronegative.

The V and J genes are TRBV7-2 and TRBJ1-4; D is possibly TRBD1 (6 bases). CDR3 length: 15 residues. V lost 5 bases, J lost 4 bases, and 14 bases lay in between. CDR1 is SGHTA, CDR2 FQGNSA, per germline. CDR3 DNA sequence: TGTGCCAGCAGCCCAGAACAGGGCCGTAATGAAAAACTGTTTTTT. This codes for CASSPEQGRNEKLFF. Full variable domain (outside the CDR3, taken from reference TRBV7-2 and TRBJ1-4): GAGVSQSPSNKVTEKGKDVELRCDPISGHTALYWYRQSLGQGLEFLIYFQGNSAPDKSGLPSDRFSAERTGGSVSTLTIQRTQQEDSAVYLCASSPEQGRNEKLFFGSGTQLSVL.

Only one count was recorded for this clone. V usage is TRBV5-1 and J usage is TRBJ2-5, with TRBD2 as a possible D gene (5 bases). From germline, CDR1 is SGHRS and CDR2 YFSETQ. Trimming took off 0 bases at V and 2 bases at J, with 14 bases between the two ends. This CDR3 has 16 residues. The CDR3 DNA reads as TGCGCCAGCAGCTTGGCCCTAGCCGGAGCACAAGAGACCCAGTACTTC. As protein: CASSLALAGAQETQYF.

The J gene is TRBJ2-3, the V gene TRBV10-2; possibly TRBD2 for D (7 bases). CDR3 length equals 15 residues. The germline V and J ends were trimmed by 11 bases and 2 bases, with 20 bases remaining between them. CDR1 and CDR2 from the germline V gene are WSHSY and SAAADI. CDR3 nucleotides: TGCGCCGCGCACCATGGGGGGGCGTACACAGATACGCAGTATTTT. Its translation is CAAHHGGAYTDTQYF.

This chain connects TRBV4-3 to TRBJ2-7; 7 bases are shared with TRBD2. The CDR3 runs 16 residues. Germline-derived CDR1 and CDR2 are LGHNA and YSLEER. The ends lost 1 base at V and 2 bases at J; junction bases unmatched: 8. The CDR3 DNA is TGCGCCAGCAGCCAAGGGCTAGCGGAAACTACCTACGAGCAGTACTTC. Protein: CASSQGLAETTYEQYF.

A remark on this clone: A read error may produce the germline difference seen at one junction end. The sample holds other DNA sequences that translate to the same CDR3. V usage is TRBV15 and J usage is TRBJ1-1; maybe TRBD1 (6 bases). Germline V CDR1 and CDR2: LNHNV, YYDKDF (reference sequence). This CDR3 is 13 amino acids long. This CDR3 is CATSKRGNTEAFF. In DNA, the CDR3 is TGTGCCACCAGCAAAAGGGGGAACACTGAGGCTTTCTTT.

The J gene is TRBJ2-3, the V gene TRBV6-5; a weak D match, TRBD1 (6 bases). CDR3 length equals 16 residues. CDR1 is MNHEY, CDR2 SVGAGI, per germline. V gave up 4 bases and J gave up 0 bases, with 14 bases separating them. This CDR3 is CASSSGTHYSTDTQYF. The CDR3 region has the DNA TGTGCCAGCAGTTCCGGGACACACTACAGCACAGATACGCAGTATTTT.

The rearrangement joins TRBV2 to TRBJ1-3; TRBD1 matches 9 bases. With V trimmed by 7 bases and J by 4 bases, 11 bases remained unmatched. CDR3 length: 16 amino acids. In germline, CDR1 is SNHLY, CDR2 FYNNEI. The CDR3 reads CASTAPFGTGGNTIYF. Here the CDR3 DNA reads TGTGCCAGCACCGCCCCTTTTGGGACAGGGGGAAACACCATATATTTT.

V and J are TRBV5-1 and TRBJ2-3; 8 nucleotides agree with TRBD2. CDR3 length equals 15 residues. The germline V gene encodes CDR1 SGHRS and CDR2 YFSETQ. The J segment lost 1 base and the V segment lost 4 bases, leaving 5 bases of the junction unmatched. The CDR3 loop reads CASSNQAGGTDTQYF. DNA of the CDR3: TGCGCCAGCAGCAACCAAGCGGGGGGCACAGATACGCAGTATTTT.

The genes are TRBV19 and TRBJ1-2; D not certain. With 3 bases removed from V and 5 bases from J, the gap between germline ends came to 13 bases. Germline V CDR1 and CDR2: LNHDA, SQIVND (reference sequence). The CDR3 contains 14 residues. The CDR3 DNA reads TGTGCCAGTAGTATTCAAGTCAGGCAGTATGGCTACACCTTC. It translates to CASSIQVRQYGYTF.

This sequence joins TRBV5-1 and TRBJ2-2; 9 positions agree with TRBD1. The CDR3 covers 15 residues. Germline values: CDR1 SGHRS, CDR2 YFSETQ. V lost 5 bases and J lost 5; bases outside the gene matches: 7. This CDR3 reads CASRTGTGTTGELFF. The CDR3 DNA sequence: TGCGCCAGCAGAACCGGGACAGGGACGACCGGGGAGCTGTTTTTT.

This clone was found a few times. This chain links TRBV4-1 with TRBJ1-1, with D perhaps TRBD1 (5 bases). The germline CDR1 and CDR2 sequences are MGHRA and YSYEKL. Trimming removed 1 base at V and 2 bases at J, with 8 bases between. The CDR3 covers 14 residues. CDR3 loop: CASSQVTANTEAFF. As DNA, the CDR3 is TGCGCCAGCAGCCAAGTGACAGCCAACACTGAAGCTTTCTTT.

This chain joins TRBV9 and TRBJ2-7; D may be TRBD1 (6 bases). The CDR3 covers 16 residues. V was trimmed by 3 bases and J by 1 base, leaving 17 bases between them. From germline, CDR1 is SGDLS and CDR2 YYNGEE. Written as DNA, the CDR3 is TGTGCCAGCAGCGGAGACCCCCGGGACACGTCCTACGAGCAGTACTTC. This encodes CASSGDPRDTSYEQYF. Drawing the rest from reference TRBV9 and TRBJ2-7, the complete variable domain is DSGVTQTPKHLITATGQRVTLRCSPRSGDLSVYWYQQSLDQGLQFLIQYYNGEERAKGNILERFSAQQFPDLHSELNLSSLELGDSALYFCASSGDPRDTSYEQYFGPGTRLTVT.

The rearrangement uses TRBV7-9 and TRBJ2-2; the match to TRBD2 covers 8 bases. Germline V lookup: CDR1 SEHNR, CDR2 FQNEAQ (reference sequence). Trimming cost V 4 bases and J 6 bases; bases outside gene matches: 7. The CDR3 runs 15 residues. CDR3 DNA sequence: TGTGCCAGCAGCTCGGGACTAGTAGTGTCCGGGGAGCTGTTTTTT. Translating gives CASSSGLVVSGELFF.

The chain is built from TRBV5-4 and TRBJ1-1; D not certain. Germline values: CDR1 SGHNT, CDR2 YYREEE (reference sequence). V shed 1 base and J shed 6 bases, with 22 bases lying between them. This CDR3 is 17 amino acids long. The CDR3 nucleotides are TGTGCCAGCAGCTTGCGAATTAGAGGTCCGGGTCTATCTGAAGCTTTCTTT. Translated, it gives CASSLRIRGPGLSEAFF. Using reference TRBV5-4 and TRBJ1-1 for the parts outside the CDR3, the full variable domain is ETGVTQSPTHLIKTRGQQVTLRCSSQSGHNTVSWYQQALGQGPQFIFQYYREEENGRGNFPPRFSGLQFPNYSSELNVNALELDDSALYLCASSLRIRGPGLSEAFFGQGTRLTVV.

The J gene is TRBJ2-7, the V gene TRBV9; TRBD2 aligns across 7 bases. V was clipped by 0 bases and J by 1 base; unmatched bases: 7. Per the germline V gene, CDR1 is SGDLS and CDR2 is YYNGEE. The CDR3 extends over 16 amino acids. CDR3 in amino acids: CASSVGKLAVSYEQYF. The CDR3, as DNA: TGTGCCAGCAGCGTAGGTAAGCTAGCGGTTTCCTACGAGCAGTACTTC.

The rearrangement uses TRBV7-2 and TRBJ2-1; D is undetermined. V lost 1 base and J lost 6, with 4 bases in between. The CDR3 extends over 12 amino acids. CDR1 is SGHTA and CDR2 is FQGNSA in the germline V gene. This CDR3 reads CASSLDSNEQFF. CDR3 coding DNA: TGTGCCAGCAGCTTAGACAGCAATGAGCAGTTCTTC. Filled out from reference TRBV7-2 and TRBJ2-1, the complete variable domain reads GAGVSQSPSNKVTEKGKDVELRCDPISGHTALYWYRQSLGQGLEFLIYFQGNSAPDKSGLPSDRFSAERTGGSVSTLTIQRTQQEDSAVYLCASSLDSNEQFFGPGTRLTVL.

This clone was picked up a small number of times. The chain joins TRBV27 to TRBJ2-7; 8 nucleotides align to TRBD2. CDR3 length: 17 amino acids. CDR1 and CDR2 from the germline V gene are MNHEY and SMNVEV (reference sequence). V lost 8 bases, J lost 1 base, and 16 bases stayed unmatched. In nucleotides, the CDR3 is TGTGCCAGCGGCCCGATTCTTAGGCGGGAGGAATCCTACGAGCAGTACTTC. Protein sequence: CASGPILRREESYEQYF.

CDR3 bases: TGTGCCAGCAGCCCACGGGACAGGTACTATGGCTACACCTTC. Translation: CASSPRDRYYGYTF. This chain links TRBV11-1 with TRBJ1-2; 8 bases agree with TRBD1. Losses at the gene ends were 5 bases for V and 3 bases for J; bases not matched to a gene: 5. The CDR3 has 14 residues. Germline values: CDR1 SGHAT, CDR2 FQDESV (reference sequence).

The chain couples TRBV10-3 to TRBJ1-1, with D unclear. Germline lookup yields CDR1 ENHRY and CDR2 SYGVKD. CDR3 length equals 12 residues. Trimming took 6 bases from V and 0 from J, leaving 5 bases between them. DNA for the CDR3: TGTGCCATCAGCGGGGTGAACACTGAAGCTTTCTTT. This gives the protein CAISGVNTEAFF.

This chain connects TRBV4-3 to TRBJ2-7, with D maybe TRBD2 (6 bases). The CDR3 contains 14 residues. Germline CDR1 LGHNA, CDR2 YSLEER. V was clipped by 6 bases and J by 0 bases, with 12 bases between them. The CDR3 DNA reads TGCGCCAGCAGTACTAGCTCTAGCTCCTACGAGCAGTACTTC. Its protein is CASSTSSSSYEQYF.

This clone is a singleton in its sample. The chain recombines TRBV10-3 with TRBJ1-1; D not certain. Germline V CDR1 and CDR2: ENHRY, SYGVKD. The CDR3 sequence is 13 residues long. Trimming removed 2 bases at V and 1 base at J, with 5 bases between. CDR3 nucleotide sequence: TGTGCCATCAGTGAGCTGCGGAACACTGAAGCTTTCTTT. Translating gives CAISELRNTEAFF.

This clone was observed a single time. The V and J genes are TRBV7-9 and TRBJ2-7, with a possible D match to TRBD2 (5 bases). V lost 4 bases and J lost 4, with 14 bases in between. CDR3 size: 14 residues. The germline V gene has CDR1 SEHNR and CDR2 FQNEAQ (reference sequence). CDR3 nucleotides: TGTGCCAGCAGCTCGACTATTCGTCAGTACGAGCAGTACTTC. It translates to CASSSTIRQYEQYF.

The J gene is TRBJ2-5, the V gene TRBV5-1; D uncertain. Germline lookup yields CDR1 SGHRS and CDR2 YFSETQ. The CDR3 is made up of 12 amino acids. The V end lost 3 bases, the J end lost 0 bases, and 3 bases lay between the germline ends. The CDR3 DNA reads as TGCGCCAGCAGCTACAACCAAGAGACCCAGTACTTC. It codes for CASSYNQETQYF.

The rearrangement joins TRBV7-9 to TRBJ1-2, with a possible D match to TRBD1 (6 bases). From germline, CDR1 is SEHNR and CDR2 FQNEAQ (reference sequence). The CDR3 is 14 residues long. V lost 4 bases and J 7 bases, leaving 16 bases between the germline ends. DNA of the CDR3: TGTGCCAGCAGCTACGCGCCACAGGGCTCTGGCTACACCTTC. Amino acids: CASSYAPQGSGYTF.

The rearrangement uses TRBV2 and TRBJ1-2; 9 bases map to TRBD1. After removal of 9 bases from V and 4 bases from J, the junction contained 6 bases not matched to a gene. Germline loops: CDR1 SNHLY, CDR2 FYNNEI. This CDR3 spans 13 amino acids. In DNA, the CDR3 is TGTGCCAGACGGGACAGGGTGGGCTATGGCTACACCTTC. Translated, it gives CARRDRVGYGYTF. Full variable domain (outside the CDR3, taken from reference TRBV2 and TRBJ1-2): EPEVTQTPSHQVTQMGQEVILRCVPISNHLYFYWYRQILGQKVEFLVSFYNNEISEKSEIFDDQFSVERPDGSNFTLKIRSTKLEDSAMYFCARRDRVGYGYTFGSGTRLTVV.